These 21 T cell receptor beta chains came from one sample sequenced in a study of T cells in Graves' hyperthyroidism and ophthalmopathy. TCR beta CDR3 regions were amplified from RNA. TCR CDR3 regions were first amplified by RT-PCR with HTBI primers. TCRdb ran MiXCR on the multiplex PCR reads and lists one entry per CDR3 protein. The table has about 570,000 distinct CDR3 sequences, about 15% seen once. The specimen was blood. The source of these receptors is a middle-aged woman with Graves' hyperthyroidism.

As to this clonotype: A much larger clone differs from this one at a single base, so this may be a read error. The J gene is TRBJ2-2, the V gene TRBV27, with 8 bases that match TRBD1. The V and J ends lost 5 bases and 4 bases, in that order; junction bases with no gene match: 9. This CDR3 has 16 amino acids. Germline CDR1 reads MNHEY; CDR2 reads SMNVEV (reference sequence). The CDR3 here is CASSLLRGLGTGELFF. Here the CDR3 DNA reads TGTGCCAGCAGTCTCCTCAGGGGGCTTGGCACCGGGGAGCTGTTTTTT.

This clonotype was seen repeatedly, ten times or more. The chain has TRBV3-1 and TRBJ2-1, with 14 bases aligning to TRBD2. The germline V gene has CDR1 LGHDT and CDR2 YNNKEL (reference sequence). The CDR3 loop spans 16 amino acids. Trimming removed 3 bases from V and 6 bases from J; junction bases left unmatched: 4. The CDR3 spells CASSQPGLAGGNEQFF. In nucleotides, the CDR3 is TGTGCCAGCAGCCAGCCCGGACTAGCGGGAGGCAATGAGCAGTTCTTC.

The sample holds a few counts of this clonotype. This chain links TRBV5-1 with TRBJ2-7; the D is unclear. Trimming took 0 bases from V and 2 from J, leaving 9 bases between them. The CDR3 has 14 amino acids. Germline V gives CDR1 SGHRS, CDR2 YFSETQ. The CDR3 nucleotides are TGCGCCAGCAGCTTGGAGGTCGGACCCTACGAGCAGTACTTC. Protein: CASSLEVGPYEQYF.

At least ten counts were recorded for this clonotype. DNA of the CDR3: TGTGCCACCAGCAGGGTCCCACCCGGGACAGGGGAAGAGACCCAGTACTTC. Its protein is CATSRVPPGTGEETQYF. V is TRBV15 and J is TRBJ2-5; 10 positions agree with TRBD1. This CDR3 has 17 residues. Trimming took 3 bases from V and 3 from J; bases not matched to a gene: 10. Germline V gene lookup returns CDR1 LNHNV and CDR2 YYDKDF (reference sequence).

This clonotype has ten or more counts. The V call is TRBV3-1, the J call TRBJ2-1; D may match TRBD1 or TRBD2 (5 bases each). In germline, CDR1 is LGHDT, CDR2 YNNKEL (reference sequence). V shed 1 base and J shed 5 bases, with 9 bases lying between them. The CDR3 has 14 residues. CDR3: CASSQGGTNNEQFF. DNA for the CDR3: TGTGCCAGCAGCCAAGGAGGGACCAACAATGAGCAGTTCTTC.

This clonotype came up many times. The chain links TRBV28 to TRBJ1-3, with D unresolved. Germline V lookup: CDR1 MDHEN, CDR2 SYDVKM. V shed 1 base and J shed 4 bases, with 8 bases lying between them. This CDR3 spans 14 amino acids. CDR3 sequence reads: CASSLSGPGNTIYF. The DNA of the CDR3 is TGTGCCAGCAGTTTATCCGGGCCCGGAAACACCATATATTTT.

This sequence joins TRBV3-1 and TRBJ2-7, with a possible D match to TRBD1 (6 bases). This CDR3 has 14 amino acids. V was shortened by 3 bases and J by 2 bases, with 11 bases between the two germline ends. From germline, CDR1 is LGHDT and CDR2 YNNKEL (reference sequence). The CDR3 region is CASSQGAFTYEQYF. The CDR3 nucleotides are TGTGCCAGCAGCCAGGGGGCGTTCACCTACGAGCAGTACTTC.

A few counts support this clonotype. The rearrangement uses TRBV20-1 and TRBJ2-1, with 14 nucleotides matching TRBD2. The length of the CDR3 is 17 residues. Losses at the gene ends were 5 bases for V and 0 bases for J; bases not matched to a gene: 6. CDR1 and CDR2 from the germline V gene are DFQATT and SNEGSKA (reference sequence). This CDR3 reads CSAAGLAGESSYNEQFF. The CDR3, as DNA: TGCAGTGCTGCGGGACTAGCGGGAGAGAGCTCCTACAATGAGCAGTTCTTC.

This clonotype showed up just a few times. V gene TRBV25-1 combines with J gene TRBJ2-7; maybe TRBD1 (5 bases). V was clipped by 3 bases and J by 3 bases, with 9 bases between them. The CDR3 totals 13 residues. In germline, CDR1 is MGHDK, CDR2 SYGVNS. The CDR3 nucleotides are TGTGCCAGCAGTGATTCAGGGTTCTACGAGCAGTACTTC. Translating it yields CASSDSGFYEQYF.

The V and J genes are TRBV27 and TRBJ1-1; 8 bases match TRBD1. The length of the CDR3 is 18 residues. Germline-derived CDR1 and CDR2 are MNHEY and SMNVEV (reference sequence). With 5 bases clipped from V and 4 bases from J, the junction kept 18 bases outside the gene matches. CDR3 in DNA: TGTGCCAGCAGTAAGGACAGGGAAAGACAAGTAGTGGTCACTGAAGCTTTCTTT. Amino acid sequence: CASSKDRERQVVVTEAFF.

The chain carries TRBV20-1 and TRBJ1-5, with 12 bases identical to TRBD1. The CDR3 runs to 17 residues. Trimming took 3 bases from V and 7 from J; bases not matched to a gene: 13. Germline-derived CDR1 and CDR2 are DFQATT and SNEGSKA (reference sequence). CDR3 bases: TGCAGTGCTAGCCTAAGGGGGACAGGGGGCCGAGGACAGCCCCAGCATTTT. Protein product: CSASLRGTGGRGQPQHF.

Notes on this clonotype: A much larger clone lies a single base off, so this may be a read error. The CDR3 DNA sequence: TGTGCCAGCAGCCCCGGGGTAGCGGGCACCGGGGGGCTGTTTTTT. Its translation: CASSPGVAGTGGLFF. The chain combines TRBV12-3 or TRBV12-4 with TRBJ2-2, with 7 bases identical to TRBD2. The CDR3 totals 15 residues.

As regards this clonotype: A read error may explain this, as a much larger clone is one base away. V and J are TRBV27 and TRBJ2-5, with unresolved D. The CDR3 sequence is 13 residues long. Between the trimmed V and J ends, which lost 4 bases and 1 base, there was a span of 7 bases. Per the germline V gene, CDR1 is MNHEY and CDR2 is SMNVEV (reference sequence). CDR3 DNA sequence: TGTGCCAGCAGTTCCCAGCTCCAAGAGACCCAGTACTTC. It encodes CASSSQLQETQYF.

This clonotype occurred many times. V and J are TRBV7-9 and TRBJ2-5, with 12 bases that match TRBD2. CDR3 length: 15 residues. Germline V gene data show CDR1 as SEHNR and CDR2 as FQNEAQ (reference sequence). With V trimmed by 3 bases and J by 2 bases, 1 base remained unmatched. As DNA, the CDR3 is TGTGCCAGCAGCTTTACTAGCGGGGGGCAAGAGACCCAGTACTTC. It yields the protein CASSFTSGGQETQYF.

This rearrangement joins TRBV20-1 to TRBJ2-5; either TRBD1 or TRBD2 may supply D (7 bases each). Germline CDR1 reads DFQATT; CDR2 reads SNEGSKA (reference sequence). V gave up 4 bases and J gave up 7 bases, with 19 bases separating them. The CDR3 is 14 amino acids. CDR3: CSATQLAGGGTQYF. The CDR3 bases are TGCAGTGCTACCCAACTAGCAGGGGGGGGGACCCAGTACTTC.

Only a few counts were recorded for this clonotype. This chain links TRBV5-1 with TRBJ1-1; tentatively, D is TRBD1 (6 bases). The CDR3 runs 15 residues. Per the germline V gene, CDR1 is SGHRS and CDR2 is YFSETQ. V was cut by 2 bases and J by 1 base, with 12 bases left in between. In DNA form, the CDR3 reads TGCGCCAGCAGCTTTCGGGGGGCCGAGAACACTGAAGCTTTCTTT. Translation: CASSFRGAENTEAFF.

CDR3: CASSSQVGAGRSGANVLTF. CDR3 bases: TGTGCCAGCAGCTCACAGGTAGGGGCGGGAAGATCTGGGGCCAACGTCCTGACTTTC. This chain joins TRBV3-1 and TRBJ2-6; TRBD2 might be the D (6 bases). Germline CDR1 reads LGHDT; CDR2 reads YNNKEL (reference sequence). The length of the CDR3 is 19 residues. Trimming shortened V by 5 bases and J by 1 base, and 21 bases separated the two germline ends.

This clonotype was counted at least ten times. The genes are TRBV12-3 or TRBV12-4 and TRBJ2-2; unclear D gene. Trimming stripped 2 bases from V and 0 bases from J, with 13 bases between. The CDR3 contains 17 residues. DNA for the CDR3: TGTGCCAGCAGTTTACTGGGCAACCTCGCGAACACCGGGGAGCTGTTTTTT. This translates into CASSLLGNLANTGELFF.

This sequence joins TRBV5-1 and TRBJ2-5; 9 bases agree with TRBD1. Germline trimming cut 1 base from V and 5 bases from J; bases unmatched to any gene: 6. Germline V gene lookup returns CDR1 SGHRS and CDR2 YFSETQ. The CDR3 consists of 15 residues. CDR3 bases: TGCGCCAGCAGCTTGTGGGGGGACAGGGAGGAGACCCAGTACTTC. Translating it yields CASSLWGDREETQYF. The entire variable domain, with the rest obtained from reference TRBV5-1 and TRBJ2-5, is as follows: KAGVTQTPRYLIKTRGQQVTLSCSPISGHRSVSWYQQTPGQGLQFLFEYFSETQRNKGNFPGRFSGRQFSNSRSEMNVSTLELGDSALYLCASSLWGDREETQYFGPGTRLLVL.

In its sample, this clonotype was seen a few times. This may come from a read error, since a much larger clone is one base off. This rearrangement joins TRBV20-1 to TRBJ2-1; 10 nucleotides align to TRBD2. CDR3 size: 15 residues. The germline V gene encodes CDR1 DFQATT and CDR2 SNEGSKA (reference sequence). The CDR3 loop reads CSAFPSGSYYSEQFF. In DNA form, the CDR3 reads TGCAGTGCCTTTCCTAGCGGGAGCTACTACAGTGAGCAGTTCTTC.

This clonotype showed up many times. The chain recombines TRBV30 with TRBJ2-7; maybe TRBD1 (6 bases). Germline CDR1 reads GTSNPN; CDR2 reads SVGIG (reference sequence). Trimming left V 0 bases short and J 2 bases short, with 11 bases between. CDR3 length: 14 residues. The CDR3 sequence: CAWSVKDSTYEQYF. The CDR3 DNA sequence: TGTGCCTGGAGTGTAAAGGACAGCACCTACGAGCAGTACTTC. The full variable domain, completed using reference TRBV30 and TRBJ2-7, is SQTIHQWPATLVQPVGSPLSLECTVEGTSNPNLYWYRQAAGRGLQLLFYSVGIGQISSEVPQNLSASRPQDRQFILSSKKLLLSDSGFYLCAWSVKDSTYEQYFGPGTRLTVT.